The T cell receptor (beta chain) described here comes from a study of shared clonotypes between healthy human individuals. V dropped 0 bases and J dropped 8 bases, with 8 bases sitting between them. CDR1 and CDR2 from the germline V gene are LNHDA and SQIVND (reference sequence). This CDR3 comprises 14 residues. Only in-frame clones appear in the TCRdb table, and some are missing; sequencing was by immunoSEQ multiplex PCR. This table holds about 2,500,000 clones, about 92% found once. This TCR derives from a man between 18 and 29 years old in good health. The rearrangement uses TRBV19 and TRBJ1-6; weak D call: TRBD1 (5 bases). The sequenced sample consisted of naive CD4+ T cells sorted from blood. As to subset: CD45RA+ positively selected. The DNA for the CDR3 is TGTGCCAGTAGTATAGACAGGGTTGATTCACCCCTCCACTTT. Translated, it gives CASSIDRVDSPLHF.